Below are 28 T cell receptor beta chains sequenced from a single sample in a study of vaccination effects on CD4 cells after COVID-19. Sequencing in the ViraFEST assay came after antigen-specific CD4+ T cells had been expanded with viral peptide pools, which were used to stimulate PBMC. The culture ran for about 10 days, and then CD4+ T cells were isolated. Either the BNT162b2 or mRNA-1273 vaccine was given to participants in two doses. Which antigens these TCRs recognize remains unknown. Using immunoSEQ multiplex PCR, the repertoire was profiled, and TCRdb retains in-frame clones only, with some absent. The sample records about 15,000 clones, 70% to 80% being singletons. The specimen comprised CD4+ T cells from PBMCs cultured with HCoV-NL63 spike peptides, sampled after COVID-19 vaccination. The source of these receptors is a human donor who received a COVID-19 vaccine.

The V gene is TRBV19, the J gene TRBJ1-5, with TRBD1 matching over 7 bases. The CDR3 totals 14 residues. Looked up from germline, CDR1 is LNHDA and CDR2 is SQIVND (reference sequence). The V gene end was trimmed by 5 bases and the J gene end by 7 bases; junction bases not matched to a gene: 8. The CDR3 protein is CASSRSGGGQPQHF. The CDR3 DNA reads as TGTGCCAGTAGTCGATCAGGGGGGGGCCAGCCCCAGCATTTT.

The CDR3: CASTFSRRVASPLHF. Here the CDR3 DNA reads TGTGCCAGCACTTTTTCTAGGAGGGTGGCTTCACCCCTCCACTTT. V gene TRBV7-2 combines with J gene TRBJ1-6, with D uncertain. Germline CDR1 and CDR2: SGHTA and FQGNSA. V shed 7 bases and J shed 9 bases, with 19 bases lying between them. The CDR3 length is 15 residues.

J is TRBJ1-2 and V is TRBV18, with 11 bases matching TRBD1. Germline CDR1 reads KGHSH; CDR2 reads LQKENI. The CDR3 contains 14 residues. V trimming: 3 bases; J trimming: 6 bases; junction bases outside the gene matches: 3. The CDR3, as DNA: TGTGCCAGCTCACCCGGGACAGGGGGAAATGGCTACACCTTC. This translates into CASSPGTGGNGYTF.

The chain links TRBV5-4 to TRBJ2-1, with TRBD2 matching over 10 bases. Germline assignment: CDR1 SGHNT and CDR2 YYREEE (reference sequence). The CDR3 totals 17 residues. V shed 4 bases, J shed 6 bases, and the junction held 13 bases outside the gene matches. CDR3 sequence: CASSTSLLAGVGNEQFF. In nucleotides, the CDR3 is TGTGCCAGCAGCACTTCCCTTCTAGCGGGAGTTGGCAATGAGCAGTTCTTC.

This clone came up a few times. The chain recombines TRBV18 with TRBJ1-5; a weak D match, TRBD1 (6 bases). The CDR3 length is 16 residues. CDR1 and CDR2 (germline): KGHSH, LQKENI. V dropped 2 bases and J dropped 0 bases, with 11 bases sitting between them. The CDR3 DNA follows: TGTGCCAGCTCACCAACAGGGAGTAATAGCAATCAGCCCCAGCATTTT. Amino acid sequence: CASSPTGSNSNQPQHF.

The chain carries TRBV3-1 (or the pseudogene TRBV3-2) and TRBJ1-2; D gene ambiguous. V lost 0 bases, J lost 5 bases, and 7 bases lay in between. The length of the CDR3 is 13 residues. Per the germline V gene, CDR1 is LGHDT and CDR2 is YNNKEL (reference sequence). CDR3 coding DNA: TGTGCCAGCAGCCAAGATTTAGCTTATGGCTACACCTTC. It translates to CASSQDLAYGYTF.

The genes are TRBV5-4 and TRBJ2-6; a weak D match, TRBD1 (5 bases). This CDR3 is built from 19 residues. CDR1 and CDR2 from the germline V gene are SGHNT and YYREEE (reference sequence). The ends were cut back, 2 bases at V and 4 bases at J, with 22 bases in the middle. The DNA for the CDR3 is TGTGCCAGCAGCTTATACCAGACAGCGTCGTGGACCGGGGCCAACGTCCTGACTTTC. Protein: CASSLYQTASWTGANVLTF.

In its sample, this clone was seen a few times. J is TRBJ1-1 and V is TRBV11-2; D gene ambiguous. The CDR3 has 11 amino acids. In germline, CDR1 is SGHAT, CDR2 FQNNGV. V lost 6 bases to trimming and J lost 6 bases, with 8 bases between them. As DNA, the CDR3 is TGTGCCAGCAGATTTGGATCTGAAGCTTTCTTT. Protein sequence: CASRFGSEAFF. The complete variable domain, with remaining parts taken from reference TRBV11-2 and TRBJ1-1, reads EAGVAQSPRYKIIEKRQSVAFWCNPISGHATLYWYQQILGQGPKLLIQFQNNGVVDDSQLPKDRFSAERLKGVDSTLKIQPAKLEDSAVYLCASRFGSEAFFGQGTRLTVV.

The chain combines TRBV6-1 with TRBJ1-2; no reliable D call. V lost 2 bases and J 6 bases, leaving 7 bases between the germline ends. CDR1 MNHNS and CDR2 SASEGT come from the germline V gene. The CDR3 extends over 12 amino acids. CDR3 region: CASSERWDGYTF. The CDR3 DNA is TGTGCCAGCAGTGAAAGGTGGGATGGCTACACCTTC.

The rearrangement joins TRBV2 to TRBJ1-1; weak D call: TRBD1 (6 bases). This CDR3 comprises 13 residues. The germline CDR1 and CDR2 sequences are SNHLY and FYNNEI. Trimming cost V 5 bases and J 4 bases, with 11 bases left between them. In DNA form, the CDR3 reads TGTGCCAGCAGTCGGGGGCCGGGCACTGAAGCTTTCTTT. Amino acids: CASSRGPGTEAFF.

This clone was seen more than once but under ten times. The chain recombines TRBV3-1 (or the pseudogene TRBV3-2) with TRBJ1-1; D is ambiguous. V lost 1 base and J 1 base, leaving 4 bases between the germline ends. The CDR3 extends over 13 amino acids. Germline CDR1 and CDR2: LGHDT and YNNKEL (reference sequence). The chain's CDR3 is CASSQGANTEAFF. The CDR3 DNA reads as TGTGCCAGCAGCCAAGGGGCGAACACTGAAGCTTTCTTT.

The chain combines TRBV12-3 or TRBV12-4 with TRBJ2-7, with a possible D match to TRBD1 (6 bases). This CDR3 spans 11 amino acids. Trimming pared 6 bases from V and 6 bases from J, leaving 9 bases between. The chain's CDR3 is CASRTGIEQYF. CDR3 sequence (DNA): TGTGCCAGCAGGACAGGAATCGAGCAGTACTTC.

The chain employs TRBV10-3 and TRBJ2-1, with a tentative D call TRBD2 (5 bases). CDR3 length equals 17 residues. Germline loops: CDR1 ENHRY, CDR2 SYGVKD. V lost 6 bases to trimming and J lost 2 bases, with 20 bases between them. The CDR3 loop is CAISERVSAPTYNEQFF. The CDR3 coding sequence is TGTGCCATCAGCGAGAGGGTTAGCGCTCCCACCTACAATGAGCAGTTCTTC.

This clone is classed as large (0.1 to 1%). The chain combines TRBV7-9 with TRBJ1-4, with D unclear. Germline V CDR1 and CDR2: SEHNR, FQNEAQ (reference sequence). CDR3 length: 13 residues. Between the trimmed V and J ends, which lost 2 bases and 6 bases, there was a span of 7 bases. The CDR3 nucleotides are TGTGCCAGCAGCTTAAGGCTGGATGAAAAACTGTTTTTT. Protein product: CASSLRLDEKLFF. Complete variable domain (other parts from reference TRBV7-9 and TRBJ1-4): DTGVSQNPRHKITKRGQNVTFRCDPISEHNRLYWYRQTLGQGPEFLTYFQNEAQLEKSRLLSDRFSAERPKGSFSTLEIQRTEQGDSAMYLCASSLRLDEKLFFGSGTQLSVL.

The rearrangement joins TRBV7-2 to TRBJ1-2; 9 bases match TRBD1. This CDR3 is built from 12 residues. Germline V lookup: CDR1 SGHTA, CDR2 FQGNSA. V was clipped by 4 bases and J by 8 bases; unmatched bases: 2. The chain's CDR3 is CASSYRGHGYTF. The DNA of the CDR3 is TGTGCCAGCAGCTACAGGGGGCACGGCTACACCTTC.

This chain links TRBV29-1 with TRBJ2-7; 11 bases map to TRBD1. The CDR3 runs 14 residues. Germline loops: CDR1 SQVTM, CDR2 ANQGSEA. Trimming at V came to 7 bases and at J to 4 bases, leaving 9 bases not matched to a gene. For the CDR3, the DNA is TGCAGCGCCACTAAAGGGACAGGGGGGTACGAGCAGTACTTC. The encoded protein is CSATKGTGGYEQYF.

The chain links TRBV19 to TRBJ1-2; D remains unclear. V lost 3 bases and J lost 2, with 7 bases in between. This CDR3 is built from 13 residues. Germline values: CDR1 LNHDA, CDR2 SQIVND (reference sequence). The CDR3 sequence: CASSIGINYGYTF. In DNA, the CDR3 is TGTGCCAGTAGTATTGGGATAAACTATGGCTACACCTTC.

The gene calls are TRBV7-2 and TRBJ2-3, with a possible D match to TRBD2 (7 bases). Germline-derived CDR1 and CDR2 are SGHTA and FQGNSA. V gave up 5 bases and J gave up 3 bases, with 15 bases separating them. The CDR3 has 15 amino acids. CDR3 nucleotides: TGTGCCAGCAGCCTGGGGGGGGCCCGGACAGATACGCAGTATTTT. Amino acid sequence: CASSLGGARTDTQYF.

V gene TRBV15 combines with J gene TRBJ2-2; TRBD2 is a possible D gene (5 bases). The CDR3 consists of 17 residues. Germline loops: CDR1 LNHNV, CDR2 YYDKDF (reference sequence). The ends were cut back, 2 bases at V and 1 base at J, with 14 bases in the middle. Here the CDR3 DNA reads TGTGCCACCAGCAGATTGATCGGGAAGGGGAACACCGGGGAGCTGTTTTTT. As protein: CATSRLIGKGNTGELFF. The complete variable domain, with remaining parts taken from reference TRBV15 and TRBJ2-2, reads DAMVIQNPRYQVTQFGKPVTLSCSQTLNHNVMYWYQQKSSQAPKLLFHYYDKDFNNEADTPDNFQSRRPNTSFCFLDIRSPGLGDTAMYLCATSRLIGKGNTGELFFGEGSRLTVL.

V and J are TRBV30 and TRBJ2-1, with D perhaps matching TRBD1 or TRBD2 (5 bases each). The CDR3 is 16 residues long. Trimming removed 4 bases at V and 6 bases at J, with 22 bases between. CDR1 and CDR2 (germline): GTSNPN, SVGIG (reference sequence). The CDR3 DNA sequence: TGTGCCTGGATTCCGGGACCCACTCGGGTGGTCAATGAGCAGTTCTTC. This codes for CAWIPGPTRVVNEQFF.

This chain joins TRBV5-1 and TRBJ1-5; perhaps TRBD1 as D (6 bases). The germline gives CDR1 SGHRS, CDR2 YFSETQ. V lost 4 bases, J lost 2 bases, and 10 bases lay in between. The CDR3 has 14 amino acids. In DNA form, the CDR3 reads TGCGCCAGCAGCCCGGACAGTCGCAATCAGCCCCAGCATTTT. Protein: CASSPDSRNQPQHF.

This sequence joins TRBV5-1 and TRBJ2-5, with 7 bases matching TRBD1. The CDR3 is made up of 14 amino acids. Trimming took 6 bases from V and 5 from J; bases not matched to a gene: 10. Germline CDR1 reads SGHRS; CDR2 reads YFSETQ. The CDR3 DNA is TGCGCCAGCAATCCCGACAGGGCTGGTGAGACCCAGTACTTC. The encoded protein is CASNPDRAGETQYF.

The DNA of the CDR3 is TGCAGCGCCCAGGGGGCGCGAAGGACTGAAGCTTTCTTT. Translating gives CSAQGARRTEAFF. This chain uses TRBV29-1 with TRBJ1-1, with TRBD1 matching over 8 bases. V shed 7 bases and J 5 bases; nucleotides not matched to a gene: 9. CDR3 length: 13 residues. CDR1 and CDR2 (germline): SQVTM, ANQGSEA.

The J gene is TRBJ1-5, the V gene TRBV5-8; 9 bases map to TRBD1. The ends lost 4 bases at V and 6 bases at J; junction bases unmatched: 8. This CDR3 has 15 amino acids. Germline lookup yields CDR1 SGHTS and CDR2 YDEGEE. The DNA for the CDR3 is TGTGCCAGCAGCAGCCGGGACAGGGATTTTCAGCCCCAGCATTTT. This encodes CASSSRDRDFQPQHF.

The V call is TRBV9, the J call TRBJ1-1; D gene unclear. This CDR3 spans 16 amino acids. Germline V gene data show CDR1 as SGDLS and CDR2 as YYNGEE. V shed 0 bases and J shed 1 base, with 13 bases lying between them. The CDR3 loop is CASSVGYVSANTEAFF. The CDR3 DNA follows: TGTGCCAGCAGCGTAGGATACGTATCCGCGAACACTGAAGCTTTCTTT.

The chain links TRBV5-1 to TRBJ1-1, with TRBD1 as a possible D gene (5 bases). The CDR3 consists of 14 residues. V lost 9 bases and J 5 bases, leaving 20 bases between the germline ends. Germline loops: CDR1 SGHRS, CDR2 YFSETQ. The CDR3 loop is CATGGGTSGTEAFF. The CDR3 coding sequence is TGCGCCACCGGGGGGGGGACCTCCGGTACTGAAGCTTTCTTT.

This clone was found a few times. The chain is built from TRBV25-1 and TRBJ2-1; D is unresolved. The CDR3 is 13 amino acids. Trimming left V 5 bases short and J 8 bases short, with 13 bases between. Germline values: CDR1 MGHDK, CDR2 SYGVNS. The CDR3 nucleotides are TGTGCCAGCAGTCCCCGTGGTCGCGATGAGCAGTTCTTC. Its translation: CASSPRGRDEQFF.

The chain carries TRBV6-5 and TRBJ2-3; D might be TRBD2 (6 bases). The CDR3 loop spans 14 amino acids. Trimming pared 6 bases from V and 1 base from J, leaving 11 bases between. CDR1 and CDR2 (germline): MNHEY, SVGAGI. CDR3 DNA sequence: TGTGCCAGCAGCCCAGCTAGCGGCACAGATACGCAGTATTTT. Its protein product is CASSPASGTDTQYF.